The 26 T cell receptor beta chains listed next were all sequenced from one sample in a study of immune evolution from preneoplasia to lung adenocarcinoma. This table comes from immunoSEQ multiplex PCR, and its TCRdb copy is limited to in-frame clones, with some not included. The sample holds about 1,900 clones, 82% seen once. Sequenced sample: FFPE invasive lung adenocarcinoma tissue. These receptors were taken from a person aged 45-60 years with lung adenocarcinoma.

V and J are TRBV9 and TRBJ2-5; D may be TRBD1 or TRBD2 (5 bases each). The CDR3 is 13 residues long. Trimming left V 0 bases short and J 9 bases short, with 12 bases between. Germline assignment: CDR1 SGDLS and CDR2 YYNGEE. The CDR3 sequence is CASSVGDGTSQYF. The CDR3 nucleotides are TGTGCCAGCAGCGTAGGAGACGGGACGTCCCAGTACTTC.

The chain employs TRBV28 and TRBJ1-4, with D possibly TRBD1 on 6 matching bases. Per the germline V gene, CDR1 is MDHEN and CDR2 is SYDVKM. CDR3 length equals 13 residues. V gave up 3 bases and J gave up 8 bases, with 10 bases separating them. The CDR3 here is CASSLAGDEKLFF. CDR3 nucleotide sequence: TGTGCCAGCAGTTTGGCAGGGGACGAAAAACTGTTTTTT.

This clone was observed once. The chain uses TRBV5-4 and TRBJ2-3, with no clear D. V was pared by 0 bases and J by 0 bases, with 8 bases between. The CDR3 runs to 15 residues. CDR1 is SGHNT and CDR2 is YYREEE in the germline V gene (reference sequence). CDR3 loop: CASSLGVSSTDTQYF. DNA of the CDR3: TGTGCCAGCAGCTTGGGCGTATCTAGCACAGATACGCAGTATTTT.

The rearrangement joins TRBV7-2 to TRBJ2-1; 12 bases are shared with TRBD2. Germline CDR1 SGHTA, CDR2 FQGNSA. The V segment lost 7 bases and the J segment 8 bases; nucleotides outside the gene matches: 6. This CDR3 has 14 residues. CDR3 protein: CASTRRLAGDEQFF. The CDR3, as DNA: TGTGCCAGCACCCGTAGACTAGCGGGAGATGAGCAGTTCTTC.

The CDR3 DNA sequence: TGTGCCAGCAGTGAAGATCAGGCGGGGGGTGAGACCCAGTACTTC. Protein sequence: CASSEDQAGGETQYF. V usage is TRBV6-1 and J usage is TRBJ2-5, with 8 nucleotides matching TRBD2. Germline lookup yields CDR1 MNHNS and CDR2 SASEGT. V gave up 1 base and J gave up 5 bases; unmatched junction bases: 6. CDR3 length: 15 amino acids.

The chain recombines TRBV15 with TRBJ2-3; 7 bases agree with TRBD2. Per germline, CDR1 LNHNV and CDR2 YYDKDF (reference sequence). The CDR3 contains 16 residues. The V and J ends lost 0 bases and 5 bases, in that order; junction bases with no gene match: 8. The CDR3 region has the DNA TGTGCCACCAGCAGAGATATCGCGGGAGCCGGAGATACGCAGTATTTT. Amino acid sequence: CATSRDIAGAGDTQYF.

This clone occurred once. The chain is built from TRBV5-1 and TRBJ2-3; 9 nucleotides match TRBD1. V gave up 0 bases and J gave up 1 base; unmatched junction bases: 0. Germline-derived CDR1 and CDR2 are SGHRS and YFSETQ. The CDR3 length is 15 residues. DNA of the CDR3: TGCGCCAGCAGCTTGGGGGACAGGGGCACAGATACGCAGTATTTT. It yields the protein CASSLGDRGTDTQYF.

CDR3 region: CASSEQGHPGRETQYF. The CDR3 DNA sequence: TGTGCCAGCAGCGAACAAGGACACCCTGGACGGGAGACCCAGTACTTC. This chain links TRBV7-9 with TRBJ2-5; a possible D gene is TRBD1 (5 bases). The CDR3 covers 16 residues. The V gene's germline CDR1 is SEHNR and CDR2 FQNEAQ (reference sequence). The V gene lost 5 bases and the J gene lost 5 bases, with 21 bases spanning the gap.

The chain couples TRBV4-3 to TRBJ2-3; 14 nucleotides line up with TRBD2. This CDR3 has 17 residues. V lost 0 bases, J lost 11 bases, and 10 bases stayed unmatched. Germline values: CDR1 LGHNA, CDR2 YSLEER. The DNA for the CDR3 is TGCGCCAGCAGCCAAGAATCCCCGGGACTAGCGGGAGTAGGGCAGTATTTT. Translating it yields CASSQESPGLAGVGQYF.

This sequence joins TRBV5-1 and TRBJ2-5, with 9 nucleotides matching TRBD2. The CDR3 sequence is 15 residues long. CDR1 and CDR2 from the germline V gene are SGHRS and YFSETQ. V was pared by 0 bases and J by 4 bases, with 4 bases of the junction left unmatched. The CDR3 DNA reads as TGCGCCAGCAGCTTGGCTAGCGGGGTGGGAGAGACCCAGTACTTC. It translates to CASSLASGVGETQYF.

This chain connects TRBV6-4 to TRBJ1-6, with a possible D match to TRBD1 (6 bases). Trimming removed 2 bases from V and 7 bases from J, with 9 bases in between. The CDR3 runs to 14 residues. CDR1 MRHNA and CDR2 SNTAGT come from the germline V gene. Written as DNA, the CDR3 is TGTGCCAGCAGTGACACGGACAGAAATTCACCCCTCCACTTT. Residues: CASSDTDRNSPLHF.

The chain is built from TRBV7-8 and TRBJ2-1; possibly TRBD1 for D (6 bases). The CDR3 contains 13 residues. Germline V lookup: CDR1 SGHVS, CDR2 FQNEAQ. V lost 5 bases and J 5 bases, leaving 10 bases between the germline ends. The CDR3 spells CASSPQGNNEQFF. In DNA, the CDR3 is TGTGCCAGCAGCCCACAGGGAAACAATGAGCAGTTCTTC.

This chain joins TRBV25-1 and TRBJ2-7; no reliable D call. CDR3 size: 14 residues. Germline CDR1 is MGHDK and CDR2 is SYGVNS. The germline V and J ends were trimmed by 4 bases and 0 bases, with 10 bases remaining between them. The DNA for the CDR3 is TGTGCCAGCAGTGGAGGTCTCAGCTCCTACGAGCAGTACTTC. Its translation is CASSGGLSSYEQYF.

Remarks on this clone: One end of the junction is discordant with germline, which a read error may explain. The CDR3 coding sequence is TGTGCTAGCAGCTTAGATCGGGGGACCGGGGAGCTGTTTTTT. This translates into CASSLDRGTGELFF. This sequence joins TRBV7-7 and TRBJ2-2; D might be TRBD2 (6 bases). The CDR3 runs to 14 residues. Per the germline V gene, CDR1 is SSHAT and CDR2 is FNYEAQ (reference sequence). The variable domain in full, completed from reference TRBV7-7 and TRBJ2-2, reads GAGVSQSPRYKVTKRGQDVTLRCDPISSHATLYWYQQALGQGPEFLTYFNYEAQPDKSGLPSDRFSAERPEGSISTLTIQRTEQRDSAMYRCASSLDRGTGELFFGEGSRLTVL.

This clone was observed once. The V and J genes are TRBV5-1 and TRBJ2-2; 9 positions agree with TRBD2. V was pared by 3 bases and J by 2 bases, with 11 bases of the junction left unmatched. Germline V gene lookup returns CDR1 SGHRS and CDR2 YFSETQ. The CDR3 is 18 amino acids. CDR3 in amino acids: CASSSSLRTSANTGELFF. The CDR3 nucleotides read TGCGCCAGCAGCTCCTCCCTCCGGACTAGCGCAAACACCGGGGAGCTGTTTTTT.

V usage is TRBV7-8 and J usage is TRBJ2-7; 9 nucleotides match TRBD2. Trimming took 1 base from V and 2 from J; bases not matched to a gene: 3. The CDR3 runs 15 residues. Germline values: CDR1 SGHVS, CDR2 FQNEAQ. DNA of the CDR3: TGTGCCAGCAGCTTAGGAGGCGGGGGGGCCTACGAGCAGTACTTC. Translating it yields CASSLGGGGAYEQYF.

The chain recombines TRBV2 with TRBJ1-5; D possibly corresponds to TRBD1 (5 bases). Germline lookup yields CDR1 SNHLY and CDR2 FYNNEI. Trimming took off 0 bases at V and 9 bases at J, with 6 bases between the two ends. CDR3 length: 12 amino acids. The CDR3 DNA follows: TGTGCCAGCAGTGAAGCGAGGGGGCCCCAGCATTTT. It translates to CASSEARGPQHF.

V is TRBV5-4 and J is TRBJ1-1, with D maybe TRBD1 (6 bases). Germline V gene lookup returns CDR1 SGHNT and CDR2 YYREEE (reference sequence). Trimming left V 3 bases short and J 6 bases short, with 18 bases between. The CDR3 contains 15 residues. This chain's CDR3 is CASSSEAKRGAEAFF. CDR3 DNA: TGTGCCAGCAGCTCGGAAGCCAAAAGGGGGGCTGAAGCTTTCTTT.

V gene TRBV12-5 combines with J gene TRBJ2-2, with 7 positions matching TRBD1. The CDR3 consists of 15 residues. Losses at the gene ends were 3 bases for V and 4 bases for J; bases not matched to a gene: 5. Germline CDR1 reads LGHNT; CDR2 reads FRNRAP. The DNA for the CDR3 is TGTGCTAGTGGTTTCTTGACAGGGCCCACCGGGGAGCTGTTTTTT. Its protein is CASGFLTGPTGELFF. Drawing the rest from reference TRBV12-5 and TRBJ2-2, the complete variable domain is DARVTQTPRHKVTEMGQEVTMRCQPILGHNTVFWYRQTMMQGLELLAYFRNRAPLDDSGMPKDRFSAEMPDATLATLKIQPSEPRDSAVYFCASGFLTGPTGELFFGEGSRLTVL.

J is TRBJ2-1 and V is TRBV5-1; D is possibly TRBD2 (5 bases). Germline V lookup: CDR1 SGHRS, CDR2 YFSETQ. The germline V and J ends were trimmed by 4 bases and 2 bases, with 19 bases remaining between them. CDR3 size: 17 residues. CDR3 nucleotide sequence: TGCGCCAGCAGCCCCTTTAAGCGGTCTCCACCCTACAATGAGCAGTTCTTC. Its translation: CASSPFKRSPPYNEQFF.

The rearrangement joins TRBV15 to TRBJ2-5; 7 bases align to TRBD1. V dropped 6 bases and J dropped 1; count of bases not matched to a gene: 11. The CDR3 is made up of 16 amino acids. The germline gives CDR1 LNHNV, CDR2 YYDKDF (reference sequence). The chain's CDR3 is CATRLLGGGPQETQYF. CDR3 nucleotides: TGTGCCACCAGACTACTAGGGGGCGGACCCCAAGAGACCCAGTACTTC. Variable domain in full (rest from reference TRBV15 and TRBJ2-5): DAMVIQNPRYQVTQFGKPVTLSCSQTLNHNVMYWYQQKSSQAPKLLFHYYDKDFNNEADTPDNFQSRRPNTSFCFLDIRSPGLGDTAMYLCATRLLGGGPQETQYFGPGTRLLVL.

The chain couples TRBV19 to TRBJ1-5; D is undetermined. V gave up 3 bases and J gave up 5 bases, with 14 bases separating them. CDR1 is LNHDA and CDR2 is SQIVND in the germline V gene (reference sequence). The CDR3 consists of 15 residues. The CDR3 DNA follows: TGTGCCAGTAGTATCGCCGCGACGGAGGATCAGCCCCAGCATTTT. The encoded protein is CASSIAATEDQPQHF.

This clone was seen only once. This chain's CDR3 is CASRLGLAGGYNEQFF. DNA for the CDR3: TGTGCCAGCAGGTTGGGACTAGCGGGGGGATACAATGAGCAGTTCTTC. This chain links TRBV27 with TRBJ2-1, with 15 bases identical to TRBD2. V lost 6 bases and J lost 4; bases outside the gene matches: 4. The CDR3 sequence is 16 residues long. Germline CDR1 and CDR2: MNHEY and SMNVEV (reference sequence).

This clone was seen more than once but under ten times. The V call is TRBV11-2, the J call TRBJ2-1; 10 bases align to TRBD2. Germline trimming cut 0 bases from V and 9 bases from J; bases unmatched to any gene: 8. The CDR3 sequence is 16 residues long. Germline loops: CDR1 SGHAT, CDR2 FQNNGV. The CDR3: CASSLDVLAGDIEQFF. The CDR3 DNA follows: TGTGCCAGCAGCTTAGATGTCCTAGCGGGGGACATTGAGCAGTTCTTC. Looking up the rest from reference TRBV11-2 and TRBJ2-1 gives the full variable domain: EAGVAQSPRYKIIEKRQSVAFWCNPISGHATLYWYQQILGQGPKLLIQFQNNGVVDDSQLPKDRFSAERLKGVDSTLKIQPAKLEDSAVYLCASSLDVLAGDIEQFFGPGTRLTVL.

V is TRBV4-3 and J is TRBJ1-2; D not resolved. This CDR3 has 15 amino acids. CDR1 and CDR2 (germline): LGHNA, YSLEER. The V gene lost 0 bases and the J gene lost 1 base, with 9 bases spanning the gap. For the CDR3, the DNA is TGCGCCAGCAGCCAAGAGCGATGGGGTAACTATGGCTACACCTTC. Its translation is CASSQERWGNYGYTF.

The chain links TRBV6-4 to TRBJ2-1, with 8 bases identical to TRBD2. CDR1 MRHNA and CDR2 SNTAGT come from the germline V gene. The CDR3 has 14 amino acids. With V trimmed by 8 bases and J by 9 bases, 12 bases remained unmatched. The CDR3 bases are TGTGCCAGCCGGAGTAGCGGGGTGATTGGTGAGCAGTTCTTC. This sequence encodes CASRSSGVIGEQFF.